This paragraph reports one T cell receptor beta chain. Antigen: not known. The CDR3 consists of 14 residues. The V end was cut by 5 bases, the J end by 5 bases, with 15 bases between. Looked up from germline, CDR1 is SEHNR and CDR2 is FQNEAQ (reference sequence). This sample was included in a study of CD8 T cells in ankylosing spondylitis. Study-level findings and limits: Several highly homologous variants made up a TCR beta motif, and this motif appeared characteristic of ankylosing spondylitis blood. Clones linked to disease were reported to show significant enrichment in matched ankylosing spondylitis synovial fluid.

TCRdb re-derived calls from the 5' RACE reads in MiXCR, one entry per CDR3 protein. The sample shows roughly 470,000 distinct CDR3 sequences, roughly a quarter of them seen only once. This sequence originates from a male donor with ankylosing spondylitis. The rearrangement links TRBV7-9 to TRBJ1-2; D ambiguous. The sequencing sample was made of blood, either unsorted or a sorted T cell fraction (not recorded which). The CDR3: CASSPRSGGYGYTF. The CDR3 nucleotides read TGTGCCAGCAGCCCCCGTAGTGGAGGGTATGGCTACACCTTC.